The text below deals with one TCR beta chain. Its antigen remains unidentified. This CDR3 is also generated by other DNA sequences in the sample. Germline-derived CDR1 and CDR2 are KGHSH and LQKENI. This CDR3 contains 13 residues. The ends were cut back, 1 base at V and 4 bases at J, with 4 bases in the middle. This sample stems from a study of shared clonotypes between healthy human individuals. Study in general: For every donor, three CD4 naive, three CD4 memory, two CD8 naive and one CD8 memory plates were used.

General observations from the study: It was the non-shared clonotypes that had lower generation probabilities than clonotypes shared by all four donors.

Assay: immunoSEQ multiplex PCR; the TCRdb copy retains only in-frame clones and omits some. The sample has 2,500,000 or so clones; 80% to 95% are singletons. The source material was naive CD4+ T cells from PBMCs. Noted subset: CD45RA+ positively selected. The clonotype was recovered from a man younger than 30 in good health. Some clones in this sample may be carry-over from other donors' samples. The V gene is TRBV18, the J gene TRBJ2-2; no firm D call. The CDR3 DNA reads TGTGCCAGCTCACCACTTGCCACCGGGGAGCTGTTTTTT. This gives the protein CASSPLATGELFF. The full variable domain, its missing parts supplied by reference TRBV18 and TRBJ2-2, is NAGVMQNPRHLVRRRGQEARLRCSPMKGHSHVYWYRQLPEEGLKFMVYLQKENIIDESGMPKERFSAEFPKEGPSILRIQQVVRGDSAAYFCASSPLATGELFFGEGSRLTVL.